The clone carrying this T cell receptor beta chain came up a few times. Antigen unknown. The record originates from a study of T cells after yellow fever vaccination. Study background: Any fraction with a low cell number was prepared using SMART-Seq v4 Ultra Low Input. Study observations and caveats: Among primary-vaccination clones, most reappeared after the booster, at roughly 96% for CD4 and around 91% for CD8. Just a small share of clonotypes turned up in the CD4 compartment as well as the CD8 compartment.

This CDR3 has 15 residues. Germline V gene sequence: CDR1 SEHNR, CDR2 FQNEAQ (reference sequence). Trimming removed 2 bases from V and 0 bases from J, with 11 bases in between. TCRdb reprocessed the 5' RACE reads via MiXCR and lists one record per CDR3 protein. The data show approximately 510,000 distinct CDR3 sequences, around a fifth seen once. The source of this sequence is a man younger than 35 who received the YFV17D yellow fever vaccine. The chain couples TRBV7-9 to TRBJ2-7; D unresolved. The starting material was PBMCs, obtained less than 25 days after the first yellow fever vaccination. The CDR3: CASSLSRSSSYEQYF. CDR3 DNA sequence: TGTGCCAGCAGCTTAAGCAGGAGCAGCTCCTACGAGCAGTACTTC.